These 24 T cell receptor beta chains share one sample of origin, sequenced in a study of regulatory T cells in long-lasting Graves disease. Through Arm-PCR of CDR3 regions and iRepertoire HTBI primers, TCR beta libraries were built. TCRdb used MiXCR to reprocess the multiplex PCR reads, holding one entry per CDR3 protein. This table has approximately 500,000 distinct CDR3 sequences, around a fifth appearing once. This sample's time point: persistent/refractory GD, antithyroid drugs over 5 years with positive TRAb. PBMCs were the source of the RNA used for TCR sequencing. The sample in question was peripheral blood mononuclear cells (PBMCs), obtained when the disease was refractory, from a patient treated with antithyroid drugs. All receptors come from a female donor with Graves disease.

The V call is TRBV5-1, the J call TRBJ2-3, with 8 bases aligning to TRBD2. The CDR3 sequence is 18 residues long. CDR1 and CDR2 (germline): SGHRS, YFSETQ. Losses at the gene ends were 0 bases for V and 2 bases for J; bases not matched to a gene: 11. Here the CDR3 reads CASSLGVGISGNTDTQYF. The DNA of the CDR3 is TGCGCCAGCAGCTTGGGGGTAGGAATTAGCGGGAACACAGATACGCAGTATTTT.

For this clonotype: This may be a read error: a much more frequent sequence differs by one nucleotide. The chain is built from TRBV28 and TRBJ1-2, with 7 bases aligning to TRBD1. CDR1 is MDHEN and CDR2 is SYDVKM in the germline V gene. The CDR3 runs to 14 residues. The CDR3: CSSSLWVRQGVYTF. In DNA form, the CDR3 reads TGTTCCAGCAGTTTATGGGTCCGCCAGGGGGTGTACACCTTC.

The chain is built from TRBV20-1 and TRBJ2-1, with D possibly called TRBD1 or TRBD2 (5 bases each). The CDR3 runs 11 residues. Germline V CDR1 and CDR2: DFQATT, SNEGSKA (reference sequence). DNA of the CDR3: TGCATTGGGGGAGTTTACAATGAGCAGTTCTTC. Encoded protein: CIGGVYNEQFF.

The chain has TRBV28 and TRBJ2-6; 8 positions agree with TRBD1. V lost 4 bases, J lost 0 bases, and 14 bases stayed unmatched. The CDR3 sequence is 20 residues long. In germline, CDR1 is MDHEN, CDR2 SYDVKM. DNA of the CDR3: TGTGCCAGCAGTTCGATAATAATTGGGACAGGCCGCTCTGGGGCCAACGTCCTGACTTTC. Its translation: CASSSIIIGTGRSGANVLTF.

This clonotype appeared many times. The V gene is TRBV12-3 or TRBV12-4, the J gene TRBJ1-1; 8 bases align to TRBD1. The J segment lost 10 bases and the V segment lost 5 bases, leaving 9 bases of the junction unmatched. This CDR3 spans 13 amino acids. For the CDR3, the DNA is TGTGCCAGCAGTCTTGGACAGGGCCATGGAGCTTTCTTT. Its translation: CASSLGQGHGAFF.

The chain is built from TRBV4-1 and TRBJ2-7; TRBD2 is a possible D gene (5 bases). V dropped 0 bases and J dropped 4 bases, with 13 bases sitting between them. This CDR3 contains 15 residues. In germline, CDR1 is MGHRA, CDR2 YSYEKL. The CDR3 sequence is CASSQEASGRYEQYF. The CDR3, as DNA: TGCGCCAGCAGCCAAGAGGCCAGCGGTAGGTACGAGCAGTACTTC.

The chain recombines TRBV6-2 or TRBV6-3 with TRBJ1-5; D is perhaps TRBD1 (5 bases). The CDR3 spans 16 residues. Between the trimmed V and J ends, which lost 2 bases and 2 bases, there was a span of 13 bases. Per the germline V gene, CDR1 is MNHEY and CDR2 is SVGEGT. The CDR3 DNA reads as TGTGCCAGCAGTTACGATCCAGGGTCAGGCAATCAGCCCCAGCATTTT. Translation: CASSYDPGSGNQPQHF.

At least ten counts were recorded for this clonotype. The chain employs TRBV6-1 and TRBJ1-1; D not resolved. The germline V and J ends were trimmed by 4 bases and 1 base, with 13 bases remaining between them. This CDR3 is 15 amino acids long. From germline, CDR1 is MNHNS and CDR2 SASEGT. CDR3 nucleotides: TGTGCCAGCAGTGCCTTTACCGGCTCGAACACTGAAGCTTTCTTT. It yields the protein CASSAFTGSNTEAFF.

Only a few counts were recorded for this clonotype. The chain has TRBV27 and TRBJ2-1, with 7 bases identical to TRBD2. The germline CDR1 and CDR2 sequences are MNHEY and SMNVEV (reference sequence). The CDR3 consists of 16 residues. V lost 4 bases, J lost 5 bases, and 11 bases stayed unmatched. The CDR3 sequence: CASSSGLVPNDNEQFF. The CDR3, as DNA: TGTGCCAGCAGTTCCGGACTAGTTCCGAATGACAATGAGCAGTTCTTC.

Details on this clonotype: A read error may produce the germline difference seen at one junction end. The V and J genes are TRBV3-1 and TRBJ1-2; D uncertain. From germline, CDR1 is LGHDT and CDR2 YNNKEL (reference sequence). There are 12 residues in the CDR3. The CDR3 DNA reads TGTGCCAGCGGCTGGGATAACTATGGCTGCACCTTC. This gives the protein CASGWDNYGCTF.

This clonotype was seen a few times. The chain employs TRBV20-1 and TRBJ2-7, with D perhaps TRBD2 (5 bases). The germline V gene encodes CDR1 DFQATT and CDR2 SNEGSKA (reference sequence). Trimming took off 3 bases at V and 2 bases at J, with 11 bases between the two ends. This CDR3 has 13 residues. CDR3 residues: CSARATGTYEQYF. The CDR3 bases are TGCAGTGCTAGGGCAACGGGAACCTACGAGCAGTACTTC.

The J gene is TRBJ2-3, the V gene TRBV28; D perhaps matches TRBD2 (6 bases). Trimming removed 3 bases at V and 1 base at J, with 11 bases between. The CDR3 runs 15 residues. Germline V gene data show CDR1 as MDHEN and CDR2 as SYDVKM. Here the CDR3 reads CASSLEGRGTDTQYF. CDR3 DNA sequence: TGTGCCAGCAGTTTGGAGGGACGGGGCACAGATACGCAGTATTTT.

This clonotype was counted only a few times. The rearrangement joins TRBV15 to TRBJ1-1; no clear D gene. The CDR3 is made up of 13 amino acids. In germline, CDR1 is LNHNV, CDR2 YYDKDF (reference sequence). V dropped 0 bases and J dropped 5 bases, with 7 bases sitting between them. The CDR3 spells CATSREGETEAFF. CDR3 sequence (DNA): TGTGCCACCAGCAGAGAAGGAGAGACTGAAGCTTTCTTT.

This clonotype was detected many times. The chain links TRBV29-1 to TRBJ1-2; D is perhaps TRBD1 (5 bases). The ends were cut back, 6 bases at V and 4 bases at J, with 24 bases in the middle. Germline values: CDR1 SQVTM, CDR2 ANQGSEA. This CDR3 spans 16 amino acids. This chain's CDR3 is CSVLLRDLSTPYGYTF. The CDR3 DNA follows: TGCAGCGTCCTACTCCGGGACCTCAGTACCCCCTATGGCTACACCTTC.

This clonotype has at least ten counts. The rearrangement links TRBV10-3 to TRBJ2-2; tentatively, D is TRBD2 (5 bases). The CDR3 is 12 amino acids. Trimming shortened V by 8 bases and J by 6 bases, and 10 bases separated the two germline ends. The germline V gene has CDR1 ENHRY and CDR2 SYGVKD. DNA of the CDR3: TGTGCCATCCTCGGGGTCCCCGGGGAGCTGTTTTTT. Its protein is CAILGVPGELFF.

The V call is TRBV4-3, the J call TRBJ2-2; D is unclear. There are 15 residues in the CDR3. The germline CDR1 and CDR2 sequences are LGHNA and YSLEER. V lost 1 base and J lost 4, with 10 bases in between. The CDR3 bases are TGCGCCAGCAGCCAAGTTCTGGGTGGCACCGGGGAGCTGTTTTTT. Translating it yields CASSQVLGGTGELFF.

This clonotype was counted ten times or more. The CDR3 DNA follows: TGTGCCAGCAGTTTAGGGGGGACATCGAAAGAGACCCAGTACTTC. Translation: CASSLGGTSKETQYF. V usage is TRBV28 and J usage is TRBJ2-5, with D perhaps TRBD1 or TRBD2 (6 bases each). CDR3 size: 15 residues. Germline CDR1 MDHEN, CDR2 SYDVKM. V was shortened by 2 bases and J by 3 bases, with 13 bases between the two germline ends.

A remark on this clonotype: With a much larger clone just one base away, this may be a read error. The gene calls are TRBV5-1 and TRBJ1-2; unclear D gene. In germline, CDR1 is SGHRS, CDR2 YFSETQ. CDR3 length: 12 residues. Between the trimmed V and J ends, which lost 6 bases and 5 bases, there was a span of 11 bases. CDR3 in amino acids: CASTGTGYGYTF. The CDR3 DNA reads TGCGCCAGCACGGGCACCGGGTATGGCTACACCTTC.

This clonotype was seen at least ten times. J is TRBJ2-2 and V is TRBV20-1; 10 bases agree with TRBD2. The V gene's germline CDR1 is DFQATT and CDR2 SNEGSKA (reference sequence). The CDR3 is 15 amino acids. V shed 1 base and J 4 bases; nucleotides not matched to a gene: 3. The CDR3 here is CSARVSSGSTGELFF. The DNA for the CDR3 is TGCAGTGCTAGAGTGTCTAGCGGGAGCACCGGGGAGCTGTTTTTT.

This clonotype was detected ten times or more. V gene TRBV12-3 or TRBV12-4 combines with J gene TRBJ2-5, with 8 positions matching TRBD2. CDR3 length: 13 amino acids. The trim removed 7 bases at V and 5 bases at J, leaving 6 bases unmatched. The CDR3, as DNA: TGTGCCAGCATAGGCGGGAGGCGGGAGACCCAGTACTTC. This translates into CASIGGRRETQYF.

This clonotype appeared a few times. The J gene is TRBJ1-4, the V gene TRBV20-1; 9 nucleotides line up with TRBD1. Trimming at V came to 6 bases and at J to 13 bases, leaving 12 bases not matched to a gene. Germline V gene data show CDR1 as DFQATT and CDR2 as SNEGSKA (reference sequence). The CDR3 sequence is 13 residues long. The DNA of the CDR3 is TGCAGTGCCAAAACAGGGGGCGCAGGGAGACTGTTTTTT. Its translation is CSAKTGGAGRLFF.

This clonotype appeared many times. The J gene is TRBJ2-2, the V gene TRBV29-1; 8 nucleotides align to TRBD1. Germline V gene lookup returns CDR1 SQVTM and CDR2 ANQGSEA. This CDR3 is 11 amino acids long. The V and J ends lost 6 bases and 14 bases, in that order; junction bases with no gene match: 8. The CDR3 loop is CSVQGAGELFF. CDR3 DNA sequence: TGCAGCGTCCAGGGGGCTGGTGAACTGTTTTTT.

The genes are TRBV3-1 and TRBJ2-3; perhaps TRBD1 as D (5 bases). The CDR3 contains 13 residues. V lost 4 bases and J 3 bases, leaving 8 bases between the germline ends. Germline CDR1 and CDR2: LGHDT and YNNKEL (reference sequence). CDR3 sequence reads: CASSRQTTDTQYF. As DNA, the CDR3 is TGTGCCAGCAGCCGACAGACGACAGATACGCAGTATTTT.

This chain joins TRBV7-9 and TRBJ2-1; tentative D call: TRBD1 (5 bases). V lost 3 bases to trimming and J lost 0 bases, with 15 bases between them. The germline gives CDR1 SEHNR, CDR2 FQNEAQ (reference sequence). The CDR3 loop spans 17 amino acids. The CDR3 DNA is TGTGCCAGCAGCTTTGGACACCGACGGCCCTCCTACAATGAGCAGTTCTTC. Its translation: CASSFGHRRPSYNEQFF.